This T cell receptor beta chain was sequenced for a study of cytomegalovirus exposure and HLA in healthy donors. The CDR3 sequence is 13 residues long. Unmatched junction bases numbered 4, after V lost 5 bases and J lost 4 bases. The germline V gene encodes CDR1 MNHEY and CDR2 SMNVEV (reference sequence). Study-wide findings and caveats: In a later analysis, a missense DCLRE1C variant was linked to TCR beta V- and J-gene trimming. In a later analysis, HLA-associated TCR beta chains were more clonally expanded than equally common others. Sequencing artifact likely explains a cluster of highly shared sequence variants. Reported findings show TCR beta sequences accurately forecast HLA-A and HLA-B alleles in most subjects.

About this clone: The target antigen is unknown. Other nucleotide sequences in the sample specify the same CDR3.

The PCR contained 60 Vbeta and 13 Jbeta primers. The table came from immunoSEQ multiplex PCR; TCRdb's copy has only in-frame clones and leaves some out. Here the sample spans 100,000 to 150,000 clones, 60% to 85% being singletons. Sequencing input: PBMCs. The chain carries TRBV27 and TRBJ1-1; 7 bases align to TRBD1. This TCR came from a woman aged 40 to 50 in good health and CMV-seropositive. Here the CDR3 reads CASSLNRGTEAFF. CDR3 nucleotide sequence: TGTGCCAGCAGTCTAAACAGGGGCACTGAAGCTTTCTTT.